The 18 T cell receptor beta chains below all came from one sample that was sequenced in a study of cytotoxic CD8 clonotypes in ibrutinib-treated CLL. Profiling relied on immunoSEQ multiplex PCR, and the TCRdb table lists in-frame clones only, not all of them. Of around 52,000 clones listed, 55% to 65% are singletons. The input for sequencing was PBMCs, taken after 24 months of ibrutinib treatment. The origin of the receptors is a human donor with chronic lymphocytic leukemia.

The chain recombines TRBV5-4 with TRBJ2-3; 7 nucleotides agree with TRBD2. The CDR3 is 16 residues long. CDR1 is SGHNT, CDR2 YYREEE, per germline (reference sequence). The trim removed 0 bases at V and 6 bases at J, leaving 10 bases unmatched. The CDR3 DNA reads as TGTGCCAGCAGCTTGGAGACTAGCCTGCCAGGCGATACGCAGTATTTT. Its translation is CASSLETSLPGDTQYF.

V usage is TRBV7-9 and J usage is TRBJ2-7, with 9 bases aligning to TRBD2. The CDR3 is 17 amino acids. Germline CDR1 SEHNR, CDR2 FQNEAQ (reference sequence). With V trimmed by 0 bases and J by 4 bases, 10 bases remained unmatched. In nucleotides, the CDR3 is TGTGCCAGCAGCTTAGCGATCTCCGGGACTAGCAGGTACGAGCAGTACTTC. Residues: CASSLAISGTSRYEQYF.

This clone was counted only a few times. As DNA, the CDR3 is TGTGCCAGCAGCCAACTCGGGGGCGGCTATGGCTACACCTTC. Translated, it gives CASSQLGGGYGYTF. V gene TRBV5-4 combines with J gene TRBJ1-2, with D possibly matching TRBD1 (6 bases). The CDR3 has 14 residues. Germline V lookup: CDR1 SGHNT, CDR2 YYREEE (reference sequence). V lost 4 bases and J lost 4, with 14 bases in between.

CDR3 sequence (DNA): TGCAGTGCTAGCGTCTACTATGGCTACACCTTC. Its translation: CSASVYYGYTF. The gene calls are TRBV20-1 and TRBJ1-2, with D hard to call. The length of the CDR3 is 11 residues. The germline V and J ends were trimmed by 3 bases and 3 bases, with 5 bases remaining between them. The germline V gene encodes CDR1 DFQATT and CDR2 SNEGSKA (reference sequence).

This clone was observed a few times. V is TRBV6-5 and J is TRBJ2-7; maybe TRBD2 (6 bases). The CDR3 extends over 14 amino acids. Trimming cost V 4 bases and J 1 base, with 11 bases left between them. Germline V lookup: CDR1 MNHEY, CDR2 SVGAGI. CDR3 region: CASSLGDLSYEQYF. In nucleotides, the CDR3 is TGTGCCAGCAGTTTGGGGGACTTATCCTACGAGCAGTACTTC.

This sequence joins TRBV7-2 and TRBJ2-7; 11 nucleotides agree with TRBD2. V shed 5 bases, J shed 0 bases, and the junction held 3 bases outside the gene matches. Germline CDR1 is SGHTA and CDR2 is FQGNSA. This CDR3 region has 15 residues. The CDR3 nucleotides are TGTGCCAGCAGCGTAACTAGCGGGAGCTCCTACGAGCAGTACTTC. Its translation: CASSVTSGSSYEQYF. The whole variable domain, filled in from reference TRBV7-2 and TRBJ2-7, reads GAGVSQSPSNKVTEKGKDVELRCDPISGHTALYWYRQSLGQGLEFLIYFQGNSAPDKSGLPSDRFSAERTGGSVSTLTIQRTQQEDSAVYLCASSVTSGSSYEQYFGPGTRLTVT.

This clone was seen once. This chain connects TRBV28 to TRBJ2-3; 7 nucleotides agree with TRBD2. Germline-derived CDR1 and CDR2 are MDHEN and SYDVKM. After removal of 5 bases from V and 1 base from J, the junction contained 3 bases not matched to a gene. The CDR3 is 14 amino acids. The CDR3 DNA reads as TGTGCCAGCAGTGGGAGGGTGGGCACAGATACGCAGTATTTT. Translated: CASSGRVGTDTQYF.

CDR3 sequence reads: CASSETVKAFF. The CDR3 DNA is TGTGCCAGCAGTGAGACGGTGAAAGCTTTCTTT. The rearrangement links TRBV6-1 to TRBJ1-1; no clear D. V shed 3 bases and J shed 9 bases, with 8 bases lying between them. From germline, CDR1 is MNHNS and CDR2 SASEGT. The CDR3 spans 11 residues.

This chain links TRBV7-2 with TRBJ2-1, with 10 bases aligning to TRBD2. CDR1 and CDR2 (germline): SGHTA, FQGNSA. The ends lost 3 bases at V and 0 bases at J; junction bases unmatched: 11. The CDR3 has 19 residues. CDR3 nucleotides: TGTGCCAGCAGCTTTCCGGGACTAGCGATCAAACACTCCTACAATGAGCAGTTCTTC. Amino acid sequence: CASSFPGLAIKHSYNEQFF.

The rearrangement uses TRBV5-6 and TRBJ2-3; D remains unclear. This CDR3 has 15 residues. The V gene lost 0 bases and the J gene lost 2 bases, with 10 bases spanning the gap. The germline CDR1 and CDR2 sequences are SGHDT and YYEEEE. This chain's CDR3 is CASSLVLRSTDTQYF. CDR3 DNA sequence: TGTGCCAGCAGCTTGGTTCTCAGGTCCACAGATACGCAGTATTTT.

This clone has a handful of counts. The CDR3 DNA reads as TGTGCCAGTAGTATAGGTTTGGAGACCCAGTACTTC. As protein: CASSIGLETQYF. V is TRBV19 and J is TRBJ2-5; D gene unclear. The ends were cut back, 1 base at V and 5 bases at J, with 5 bases in the middle. Germline assignment: CDR1 LNHDA and CDR2 SQIVND (reference sequence). The CDR3 has 12 residues. Drawing the rest from reference TRBV19 and TRBJ2-5, the complete variable domain is DGGITQSPKYLFRKEGQNVTLSCEQNLNHDAMYWYRQDPGQGLRLIYYSQIVNDFQKGDIAEGYSVSREKKESFPLTVTSAQKNPTAFYLCASSIGLETQYFGPGTRLLVL.

This clone was seen only a few times. The rearrangement uses TRBV6-1 and TRBJ1-2; weak D call: TRBD1 (6 bases). The CDR3 is made up of 13 amino acids. Germline lookup yields CDR1 MNHNS and CDR2 SASEGT. Trimming took off 6 bases at V and 8 bases at J, with 16 bases between the two ends. CDR3 in DNA: TGTGCCAGCAGACTAGCAGGGGTGTGGGGCTACACCTTC. Protein product: CASRLAGVWGYTF.

The gene calls are TRBV28 and TRBJ2-7; D might be TRBD1 or TRBD2, each matching 5 bases. Germline CDR1 and CDR2: MDHEN and SYDVKM. The CDR3 is made up of 14 amino acids. With 4 bases removed from V and 6 bases from J, the gap between germline ends came to 16 bases. In DNA, the CDR3 is TGTGCCAGCAGTTCCCACGGGGCGGGTGTCGAGCAGTACGTC. This encodes CASSSHGAGVEQYV.

The chain employs TRBV29-1 and TRBJ2-7, with D perhaps matching TRBD2 (6 bases). Germline values: CDR1 SQVTM, CDR2 ANQGSEA. This CDR3 spans 12 amino acids. The V and J ends lost 7 bases and 7 bases respectively, with 17 bases between them. CDR3: CSGRTGAGEQYF. The CDR3 DNA follows: TGCAGCGGAAGGACCGGGGCGGGGGAGCAGTACTTC.

The chain has TRBV4-1 and TRBJ2-3; D gene uncertain. Trimming removed 0 bases at V and 5 bases at J, with 12 bases between. This CDR3 region has 15 residues. Per germline, CDR1 MGHRA and CDR2 YSYEKL. The DNA for the CDR3 is TGCGCCAGCAGCCAAGATGCTAGGGCGAAAGATACGCAGTATTTT. This codes for CASSQDARAKDTQYF.

The CDR3 loop is CASSSRLAGGYNEQFF. CDR3 DNA sequence: TGTGCCAGCAGTTCTAGACTAGCGGGAGGGTACAATGAGCAGTTCTTC. V and J are TRBV7-2 and TRBJ2-1; TRBD2 matches at 14 bases. Germline values: CDR1 SGHTA, CDR2 FQGNSA. This CDR3 comprises 16 residues. The V and J ends lost 6 bases and 4 bases, in that order; junction bases with no gene match: 5.

This chain joins TRBV19 and TRBJ2-3, with D perhaps TRBD2 (6 bases). V lost 5 bases and J lost 3, with 12 bases in between. Germline V gene lookup returns CDR1 LNHDA and CDR2 SQIVND (reference sequence). The length of the CDR3 is 14 residues. The CDR3 loop reads CASSRSTRTDTQYF. The CDR3 DNA sequence: TGTGCCAGTAGTCGCTCGACTAGGACAGATACGCAGTATTTT.

This clone appeared a single time. The V call is TRBV27, the J call TRBJ2-3, with TRBD2 matching over 14 bases. J lost 0 bases, V lost 9 bases, and 8 bases had no gene match. CDR1 MNHEY and CDR2 SMNVEV come from the germline V gene (reference sequence). The length of the CDR3 is 17 residues. The CDR3 protein is CASLGLAGGSSTDTQYF. CDR3 bases: TGTGCCAGTCTCGGACTAGCGGGGGGCTCAAGCACAGATACGCAGTATTTT.